A selection of T cell receptor beta chains follows, all from one sample in a study of response to subunit inactivated influenza vaccine. TCRdb reprocessed the RT-PCR reads with MiXCR, giving one entry per CDR3 protein. The sample includes more than 400,000 distinct CDR3 sequences, 6% to 9% seen only once; the top ten take over 10%. This material consisted of PBMCs from blood, taken less than 25 months after vaccination. These receptors originate from a man aged 50 to 69 who received an inactivated influenza vaccine. CDR3s include the opening cysteine and the closing phenylalanine or tryptophan. D genes are given only for firm matches. Size tells how often a clone was seen (once, few, many) or the class of an expanded clone, and some rows leave it out.

TGCAGCGTACGGGGTGGGAGACCCCTCATCTACGAGCAGTACTTC | CSVRGGRPLIYEQYF | few | TRBJ2-7 | NA | TRBV29-1
TGTGCCAGCAGTTACCAGAATGGCAGGACGAACACCGGGGAGCTGTTTTTT | CASSYQNGRTNTGELFF | NA | TRBJ2-2 | NA | TRBV6-2/TRBV6-3
TGCGCCAGCAGCTTACAGACAGGGGGTCTTTACGAGCAGTACTTC | CASSLQTGGLYEQYF | many | TRBJ2-7 | TRBD1 | TRBV5-1
TGTGCCAGCAGTTTACCGGACAGGGTGCCCTGGTGG | CASSLPDRVPWW | few | TRBJ1-5 | TRBD1 | TRBV12-3/TRBV12-4
TGCAGTGCCAAAGACTCGGCCAATGAGCAGTTCTTC | CSAKDSANEQFF | few | TRBJ2-1 | NA | TRBV20-1
TGTGCCAGCAGTCAGGGGCACTACGAGCAGTACTTC | CASSQGHYEQYF | many | TRBJ2-7 | NA | TRBV28
TGTGCCAGCAGCTTAAGGACCGAGGGATCACCCCTCCACTTT | CASSLRTEGSPLHF | few | TRBJ1-6 | NA | TRBV7-9
TGCAGTGCTCTTGGACGGGGCCGCTACACCTTC | CSALGRGRYTF | NA | TRBJ1-2 | NA | TRBV20-1
TGTGCCAGCTCACCCAGGAATAACTATGGCTACACCTTC | CASSPRNNYGYTF | few | TRBJ1-2 | NA | TRBV18
TGTGCCTGGAGTCCCCTGCAGGGCTCCTACAATGAGCAGTTCTTC | CAWSPLQGSYNEQFF | NA | TRBJ2-1 | NA | TRBV30
TGCGCCAGCAGTCCCAACACGTTTAATCAGCCCCAGCATTTT | CASSPNTFNQPQHF | NA | TRBJ1-5 | NA | TRBV10-2